The clone carrying this TCR beta chain was picked up many times. Its matching antigen is unknown. The sample comes from a study of neurological immune-mediated disorders. Points from the study as a whole: In multiple sclerosis patients, the repertoire cluster was unrelated to clinical or MRI findings. Expansion of TCR clones was greatest in HTLV-1-associated myelopathy and smallest in multiple sclerosis, where it fell below that of healthy controls. When the repertoires were grouped phylogenetically, those of 18 of the 34 multiple sclerosis patients came together in a single cluster of related CDR3 sequences, which points to a possible repertoire-level signature.

From 15-18 subjects, each sequencing run yielded over 170 million TCR-beta sequences. TCRdb used MiXCR to reprocess the 5' RACE reads, holding one entry per CDR3 protein. The sample has over 65,000 distinct CDR3 sequences, 2.5% to 3% seen once; the top ten hold about 1%. CDR3 length: 15 amino acids. Trimming took 3 bases from V and 1 from J, leaving 7 bases between them. Material for sequencing was PBMCs. The chain uses TRBV12-3 or TRBV12-4 and TRBJ1-6, with D possibly TRBD1 on 5 matching bases. The receptor was isolated from a woman aged 25 to 39 with multiple sclerosis. CDR3 DNA: TGTGCCAGCAGTTTGCAGGGATCCTATAATTCACCCCTCCACTTT. It codes for CASSLQGSYNSPLHF.